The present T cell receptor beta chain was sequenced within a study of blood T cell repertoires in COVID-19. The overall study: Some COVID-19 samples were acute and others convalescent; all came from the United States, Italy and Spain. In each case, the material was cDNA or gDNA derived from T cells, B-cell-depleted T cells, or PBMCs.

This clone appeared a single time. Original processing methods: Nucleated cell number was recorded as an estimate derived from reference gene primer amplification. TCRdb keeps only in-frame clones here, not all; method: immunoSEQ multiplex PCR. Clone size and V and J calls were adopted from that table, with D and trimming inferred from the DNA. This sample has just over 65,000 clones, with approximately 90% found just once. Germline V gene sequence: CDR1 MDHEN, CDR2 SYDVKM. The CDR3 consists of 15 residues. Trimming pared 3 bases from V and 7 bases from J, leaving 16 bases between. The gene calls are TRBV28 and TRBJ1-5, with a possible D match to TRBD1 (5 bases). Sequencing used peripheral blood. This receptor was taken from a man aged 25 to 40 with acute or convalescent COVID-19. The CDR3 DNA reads TGTGCCAGCAGTTTCCTCGGGACTCTCCGGCAGCCCCAGCATTTT. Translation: CASSFLGTLRQPQHF.